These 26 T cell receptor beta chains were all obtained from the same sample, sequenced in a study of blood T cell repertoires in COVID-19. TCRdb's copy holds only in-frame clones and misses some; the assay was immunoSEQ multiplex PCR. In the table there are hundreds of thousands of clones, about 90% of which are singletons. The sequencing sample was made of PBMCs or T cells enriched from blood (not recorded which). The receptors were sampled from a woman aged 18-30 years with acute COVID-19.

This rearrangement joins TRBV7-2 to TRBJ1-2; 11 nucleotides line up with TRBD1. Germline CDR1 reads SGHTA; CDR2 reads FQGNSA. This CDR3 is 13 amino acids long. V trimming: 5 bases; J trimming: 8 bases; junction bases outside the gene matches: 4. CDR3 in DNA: TGTGCCAGCAGCGAGGACAGGGGGCGAGGCTACACCTTC. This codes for CASSEDRGRGYTF.

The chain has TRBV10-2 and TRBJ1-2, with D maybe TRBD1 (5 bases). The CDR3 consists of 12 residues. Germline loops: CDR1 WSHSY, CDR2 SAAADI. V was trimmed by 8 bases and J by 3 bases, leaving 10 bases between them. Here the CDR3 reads CASYSTDYGYTF. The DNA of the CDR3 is TGCGCCAGCTACTCGACAGACTATGGCTACACCTTC.

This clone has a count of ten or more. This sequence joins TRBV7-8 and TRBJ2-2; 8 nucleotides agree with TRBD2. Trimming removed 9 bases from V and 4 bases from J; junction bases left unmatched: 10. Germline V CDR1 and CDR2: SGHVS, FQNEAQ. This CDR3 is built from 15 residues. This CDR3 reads CASERAGEVTGELFF. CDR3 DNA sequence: TGTGCCAGTGAGAGAGCGGGAGAGGTCACCGGGGAGCTGTTTTTT.

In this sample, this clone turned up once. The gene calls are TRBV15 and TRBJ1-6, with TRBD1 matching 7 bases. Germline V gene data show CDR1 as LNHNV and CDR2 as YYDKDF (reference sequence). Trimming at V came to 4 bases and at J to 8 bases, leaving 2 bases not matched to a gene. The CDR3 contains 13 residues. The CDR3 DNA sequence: TGTGCCACCAGCACCAGGGGGGATTCACCCCTCCACTTT. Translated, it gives CATSTRGDSPLHF.

This CDR3 is CASRQLAGGDTQYF. As DNA, the CDR3 is TGTGCCAGCAGACAACTAGCAGGAGGAGATACGCAGTATTTT. The V gene is TRBV27, the J gene TRBJ2-3; the D gene is possibly TRBD2 (6 bases). V was cut by 6 bases and J by 5 bases, with 15 bases left in between. Germline V gene lookup returns CDR1 MNHEY and CDR2 SMNVEV (reference sequence). The CDR3 spans 14 residues.

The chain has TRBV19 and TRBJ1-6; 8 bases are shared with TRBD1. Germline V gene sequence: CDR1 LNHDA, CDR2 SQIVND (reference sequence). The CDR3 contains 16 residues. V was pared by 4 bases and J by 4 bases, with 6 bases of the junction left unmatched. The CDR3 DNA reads TGTGCCAGTAGTACGACAGGGGTAGGATATAATTCACCCCTCCACTTT. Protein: CASSTTGVGYNSPLHF.

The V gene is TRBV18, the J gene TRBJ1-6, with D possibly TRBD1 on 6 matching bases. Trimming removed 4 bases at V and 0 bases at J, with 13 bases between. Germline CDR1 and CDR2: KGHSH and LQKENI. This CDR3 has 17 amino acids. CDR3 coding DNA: TGTGCCAGCTCACTCGGACAGAATCCCTCCTATAATTCACCCCTCCACTTT. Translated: CASSLGQNPSYNSPLHF.

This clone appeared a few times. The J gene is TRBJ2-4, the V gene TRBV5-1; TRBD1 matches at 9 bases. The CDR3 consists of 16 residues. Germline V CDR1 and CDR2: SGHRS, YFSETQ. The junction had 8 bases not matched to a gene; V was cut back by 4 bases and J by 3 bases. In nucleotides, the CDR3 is TGCGCCAGCAGCCACAGACAGGGGGAGGGCAAAAACATTCAGTACTTC. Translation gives CASSHRQGEGKNIQYF.

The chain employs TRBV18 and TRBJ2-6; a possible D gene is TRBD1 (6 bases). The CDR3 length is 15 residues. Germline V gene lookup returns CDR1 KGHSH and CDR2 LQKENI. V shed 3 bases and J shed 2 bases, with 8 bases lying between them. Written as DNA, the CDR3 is TGTGCCAGCTCACCGCAGGGGACTGGGGCCAACGTCCTGACTTTC. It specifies CASSPQGTGANVLTF.

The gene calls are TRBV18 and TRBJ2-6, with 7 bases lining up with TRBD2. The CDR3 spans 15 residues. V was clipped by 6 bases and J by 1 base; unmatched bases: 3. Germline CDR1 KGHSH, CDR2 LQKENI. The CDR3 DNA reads TGTGCCAGCTCCCTCGGGGGGTCTGGGGCCAACGTCCTGACTTTC. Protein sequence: CASSLGGSGANVLTF.

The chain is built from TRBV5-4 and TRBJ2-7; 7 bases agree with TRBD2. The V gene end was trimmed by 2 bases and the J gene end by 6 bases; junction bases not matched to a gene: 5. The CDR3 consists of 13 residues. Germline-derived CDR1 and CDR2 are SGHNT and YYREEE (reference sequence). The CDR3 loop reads CASSFGLVAEQYF. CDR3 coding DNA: TGTGCCAGCAGCTTCGGACTAGTAGCCGAGCAGTACTTC.

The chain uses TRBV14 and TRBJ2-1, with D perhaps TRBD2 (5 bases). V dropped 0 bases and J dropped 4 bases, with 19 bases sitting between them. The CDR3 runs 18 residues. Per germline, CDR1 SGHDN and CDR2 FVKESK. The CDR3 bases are TGTGCCAGCAGCCAAGATGATGAAGCGGTCTGGCCGTACAATGAGCAGTTCTTC. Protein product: CASSQDDEAVWPYNEQFF.

CDR3 sequence: CASSLTGRGKFF. The DNA of the CDR3 is TGTGCCAGCAGCTTAACGGGCAGGGGGAAGTTCTTC. The gene calls are TRBV7-3 and TRBJ2-1; 7 bases are shared with TRBD1. CDR1 SGHTA and CDR2 FQGTGA come from the germline V gene. V shed 0 bases, J shed 14 bases, and the junction held 4 bases outside the gene matches. The CDR3 has 12 residues. Based on the CDR3 plus reference TRBV7-3 and TRBJ2-1, the full variable domain is GAGVSQTPSNKVTEKGKYVELRCDPISGHTALYWYRQSLGQGPEFLIYFQGTGAADDSGLPNDRFFAVRPEGSVSTLKIQRTERGDSAVYLCASSLTGRGKFFGPGTRLTVL.

The CDR3 DNA follows: TGTGCCTGGAGTGGGACTACACACAGCGCCTACGAGCAGTACTTC. Amino acids: CAWSGTTHSAYEQYF. J is TRBJ2-7 and V is TRBV30; D may be TRBD2 (6 bases). This CDR3 contains 15 residues. Trimming left V 1 base short and J 2 bases short, with 15 bases between. Germline V gene sequence: CDR1 GTSNPN, CDR2 SVGIG (reference sequence). The variable domain in full, completed from reference TRBV30 and TRBJ2-7, reads SQTIHQWPATLVQPVGSPLSLECTVEGTSNPNLYWYRQAAGRGLQLLFYSVGIGQISSEVPQNLSASRPQDRQFILSSKKLLLSDSGFYLCAWSGTTHSAYEQYFGPGTRLTVT.

The CDR3 protein is CASSLGLGIGTSNEQFF. CDR3 nucleotide sequence: TGTGCCAGCAGCTTAGGCCTGGGCATCGGAACGAGCAATGAGCAGTTCTTC. This chain links TRBV7-3 with TRBJ2-1; D is unclear. The CDR3 is 17 amino acids. The ends were cut back, 2 bases at V and 6 bases at J, with 20 bases in the middle. Germline CDR1 is SGHTA and CDR2 is FQGTGA.

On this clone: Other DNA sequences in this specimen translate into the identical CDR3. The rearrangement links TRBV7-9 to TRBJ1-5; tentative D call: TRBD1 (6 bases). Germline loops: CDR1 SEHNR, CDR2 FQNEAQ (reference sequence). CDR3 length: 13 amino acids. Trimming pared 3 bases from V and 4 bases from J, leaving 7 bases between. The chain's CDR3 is CASSLQGNQPQHF. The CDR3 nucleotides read TGTGCCAGCAGCTTGCAGGGGAATCAGCCCCAGCATTTT.

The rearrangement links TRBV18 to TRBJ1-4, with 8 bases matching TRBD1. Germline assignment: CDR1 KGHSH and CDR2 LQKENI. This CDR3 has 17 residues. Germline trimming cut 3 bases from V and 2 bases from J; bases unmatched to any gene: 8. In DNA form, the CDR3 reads TGTGCCAGCTCACCCTCCCCAGGGGGCCCGACTAATGAAAAACTGTTTTTT. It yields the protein CASSPSPGGPTNEKLFF.

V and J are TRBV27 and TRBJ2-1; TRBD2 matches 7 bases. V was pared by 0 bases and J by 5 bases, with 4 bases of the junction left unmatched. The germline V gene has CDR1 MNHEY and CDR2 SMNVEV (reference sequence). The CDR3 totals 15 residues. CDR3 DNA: TGTGCCAGCAGTTTATCCCGACTAGCCAACAATGAGCAGTTCTTC. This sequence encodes CASSLSRLANNEQFF.

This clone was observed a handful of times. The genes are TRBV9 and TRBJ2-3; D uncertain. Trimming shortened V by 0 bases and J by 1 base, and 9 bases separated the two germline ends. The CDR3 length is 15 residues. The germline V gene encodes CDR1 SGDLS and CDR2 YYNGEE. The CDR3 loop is CASSVALSGTDTQYF. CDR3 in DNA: TGTGCCAGCAGCGTAGCTCTGTCGGGCACAGATACGCAGTATTTT.

The CDR3 spells CAWSVHTEQYF. In DNA, the CDR3 is TGTGCCTGGAGTGTACACACAGAGCAGTACTTC. V is TRBV30 and J is TRBJ2-7; no firm D call. Germline-derived CDR1 and CDR2 are GTSNPN and SVGIG (reference sequence). This CDR3 is built from 11 residues. The germline V and J ends were trimmed by 0 bases and 7 bases, with 7 bases remaining between them.

The CDR3 here is CASSSTSGSGVGETQYF. CDR3 sequence (DNA): TGCGCCAGCAGCTCGACTAGCGGGAGCGGTGTAGGAGAGACCCAGTACTTC. The rearrangement joins TRBV5-1 to TRBJ2-5, with 12 bases fitting TRBD2. Germline loops: CDR1 SGHRS, CDR2 YFSETQ. This CDR3 region has 17 residues. The V gene end was trimmed by 3 bases and the J gene end by 4 bases; junction bases not matched to a gene: 10.

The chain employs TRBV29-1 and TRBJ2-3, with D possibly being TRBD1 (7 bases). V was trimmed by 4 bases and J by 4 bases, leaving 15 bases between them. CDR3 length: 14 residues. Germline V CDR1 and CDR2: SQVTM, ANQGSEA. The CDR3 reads CSVGIRGEADTQYF. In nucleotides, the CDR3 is TGCAGCGTTGGAATCAGGGGGGAGGCAGATACGCAGTATTTT.

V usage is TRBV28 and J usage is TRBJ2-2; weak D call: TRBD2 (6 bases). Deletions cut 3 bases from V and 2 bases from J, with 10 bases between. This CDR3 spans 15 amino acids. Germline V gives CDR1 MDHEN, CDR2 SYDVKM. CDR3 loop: CASSFGEVNTGELFF. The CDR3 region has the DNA TGTGCCAGCAGTTTCGGGGAGGTTAACACCGGGGAGCTGTTTTTT.

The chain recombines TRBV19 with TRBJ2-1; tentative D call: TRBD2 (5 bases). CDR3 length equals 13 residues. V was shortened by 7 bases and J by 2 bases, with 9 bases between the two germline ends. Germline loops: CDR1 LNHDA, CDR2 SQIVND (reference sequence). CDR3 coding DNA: TGTGCCAGTAAAGAGGGTACCTACAATGAGCAGTTCTTC. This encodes CASKEGTYNEQFF.

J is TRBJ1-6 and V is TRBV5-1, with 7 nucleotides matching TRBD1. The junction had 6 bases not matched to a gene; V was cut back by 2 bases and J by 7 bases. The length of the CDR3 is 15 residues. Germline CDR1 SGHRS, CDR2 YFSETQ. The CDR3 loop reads CASSLQDRRNSPLHF. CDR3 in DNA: TGCGCCAGCAGCTTACAGGACAGGAGGAATTCACCCCTCCACTTT.

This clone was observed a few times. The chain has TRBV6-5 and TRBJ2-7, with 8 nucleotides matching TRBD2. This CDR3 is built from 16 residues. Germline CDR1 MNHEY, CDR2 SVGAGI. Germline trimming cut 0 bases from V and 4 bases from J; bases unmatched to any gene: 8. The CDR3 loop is CASSYSKRTSHYEQYF. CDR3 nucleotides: TGTGCCAGCAGTTACTCGAAAAGGACTAGCCATTACGAGCAGTACTTC.